This is a list of T cell receptor beta chains from one sample in a study of blood T cell repertoires in COVID-19. Measured with immunoSEQ multiplex PCR; TCRdb has only the in-frame clones, and not every one. The sample lists about 120,000 clones, roughly 83% occurring once. Material for sequencing was peripheral blood. All receptors derive from a man aged 25 to 40 with acute or convalescent COVID-19. CDR3s leave out the opening cysteine and the closing phenylalanine or tryptophan. D genes are given only for firm matches.

D gene: TRBD1; V gene: TRBV3-1/TRBV3-2; J gene: TRBJ2-5; CDR3 protein: ASSQAHPQGKETQY
D gene: -; V gene: TRBV15; J gene: TRBJ1-5; CDR3 protein: ATSRDIGEPQH
D gene: TRBD1; V gene: TRBV4-1; J gene: TRBJ1-2; CDR3 protein: ASSALGQANYGYT
D gene: TRBD2; V gene: TRBV19; J gene: TRBJ2-7; CDR3 protein: ASSVTSGGAFHEQY
D gene: -; V gene: TRBV20-1; J gene: TRBJ2-5; CDR3 protein: SVQGSETQY
D gene: -; V gene: TRBV6-5; J gene: TRBJ2-3; CDR3 protein: ASSYRDKPRDTQY
D gene: TRBD2; V gene: TRBV2; J gene: TRBJ2-1; CDR3 protein: ASSEVVAGISYNEQF
D gene: -; V gene: TRBV6-5; J gene: TRBJ1-2; CDR3 protein: ASSYSTAGNGYT
D gene: TRBD1; V gene: TRBV19; J gene: TRBJ1-3; CDR3 protein: ASSIYTGTGSGNTIY
D gene: -; V gene: TRBV9; J gene: TRBJ2-3; CDR3 protein: ASSVEPVRTDTQY
D gene: -; V gene: TRBV30; J gene: TRBJ2-7; CDR3 protein: AWSGTLGGFGY
D gene: TRBD1; V gene: TRBV3-1/TRBV3-2; J gene: TRBJ1-5; CDR3 protein: ASSLQGQPQH
D gene: -; V gene: TRBV6-5; J gene: TRBJ1-1; CDR3 protein: ASSYSNQGEAF
D gene: TRBD1; V gene: TRBV5-1; J gene: TRBJ1-1; CDR3 protein: ASSGTGGVNTEAF
D gene: TRBD1; V gene: TRBV7-3; J gene: TRBJ1-6; CDR3 protein: ASSSGQGANSPLH
D gene: TRBD2; V gene: TRBV9; J gene: TRBJ2-1; CDR3 protein: ASSVASGRAGEQF
D gene: TRBD1; V gene: TRBV19; J gene: TRBJ1-1; CDR3 protein: ASSMWGVSGGLGTEAF
D gene: TRBD1; V gene: TRBV5-4; J gene: TRBJ2-1; CDR3 protein: ASSKGTDYNEQF
D gene: -; V gene: TRBV5-1; J gene: TRBJ2-2; CDR3 protein: ASHGGPNTGELF
D gene: TRBD1; V gene: TRBV5-6; J gene: TRBJ2-7; CDR3 protein: ASSLPGQGNGEQY
D gene: TRBD1; V gene: TRBV7-9; J gene: TRBJ1-1; CDR3 protein: ASSLVGTGGNTEAF
D gene: -; V gene: TRBV7-8; J gene: TRBJ1-6; CDR3 protein: ASSLRRNLRDSPLH
D gene: -; V gene: TRBV7-9; J gene: TRBJ1-1; CDR3 protein: ASSGQGTEAF
D gene: -; V gene: TRBV12-5; J gene: TRBJ1-5; CDR3 protein: ASGLGRGYQPQH
D gene: TRBD2; V gene: TRBV19; J gene: TRBJ2-2; CDR3 protein: ASNAGGNTGELF
D gene: -; V gene: TRBV7-8; J gene: TRBJ1-1; CDR3 protein: ASSLGWTENTEAF
D gene: TRBD2; V gene: TRBV28; J gene: TRBJ2-3; CDR3 protein: ASSQPTSGPTDTQY
D gene: -; V gene: TRBV2; J gene: TRBJ1-6; CDR3 protein: ASSEGQFNSPLH
D gene: -; V gene: TRBV6-5; J gene: TRBJ1-2; CDR3 protein: ASSITGLGNYGYT
D gene: -; V gene: TRBV27; J gene: TRBJ2-2; CDR3 protein: ASSLQGSGELF
D gene: -; V gene: TRBV27; J gene: TRBJ1-6; CDR3 protein: ASSLTGLGNSYNSPLH
D gene: -; V gene: TRBV4-3; J gene: TRBJ2-1; CDR3 protein: ASSQDYRGGEFGSYNEQF
D gene: TRBD1; V gene: TRBV6-5; J gene: TRBJ2-7; CDR3 protein: ATGDRGFSYEQY
D gene: -; V gene: TRBV3-1/TRBV3-2; J gene: TRBJ1-1; CDR3 protein: ASSQDRRNTEAF
D gene: TRBD1; V gene: TRBV4-1; J gene: TRBJ2-2; CDR3 protein: ASSSPERGRNTGELF
D gene: TRBD1; V gene: TRBV29-1; J gene: TRBJ2-7; CDR3 protein: SAEGQAYEQY
D gene: -; V gene: TRBV14; J gene: TRBJ1-6; CDR3 protein: ASSQDLRAIGLH
D gene: -; V gene: TRBV7-9; J gene: TRBJ1-1; CDR3 protein: ASTIQNEEAF
D gene: TRBD1; V gene: TRBV7-8; J gene: TRBJ1-5; CDR3 protein: ASSPAGGTGPQPQH
D gene: -; V gene: TRBV21-1; J gene: TRBJ1-2; CDR3 protein: ASRQFYGYT
D gene: -; V gene: TRBV9; J gene: TRBJ1-6; CDR3 protein: ASSPSARYNSPLH
D gene: -; V gene: TRBV18; J gene: TRBJ2-2; CDR3 protein: ASSSDTGELF
D gene: TRBD1; V gene: TRBV19; J gene: TRBJ1-5; CDR3 protein: ASSTGTGVLKPQH
D gene: -; V gene: TRBV7-3; J gene: TRBJ2-1; CDR3 protein: ASSLIGRSLFDEQF